The 24 T cell receptor beta chains below come from one sample, sequenced in a study of T cell clones after liver transplantation. The repertoire was sequenced with immunoSEQ multiplex PCR; TCRdb's copy has only in-frame clones and lacks some. This table has about 76,000 clones, approximately 82% appearing once. The sequenced sample was CD4+ T cells from blood, obtained at the 22-month timepoint. The receptors stem from a human patient who received a liver transplant. Some T cells could come from the graft donor.

The chain has TRBV5-1 and TRBJ1-4; 8 bases agree with TRBD1. V was clipped by 4 bases and J by 5 bases; unmatched bases: 10. The CDR3 spans 16 residues. CDR1 and CDR2 from the germline V gene are SGHRS and YFSETQ. CDR3 amino acids: CASSPDRAAQNEKLFF. The DNA of the CDR3 is TGCGCCAGCAGCCCGGACAGGGCTGCCCAAAATGAAAAACTGTTTTTT.

This rearrangement joins TRBV7-9 to TRBJ2-3; D is possibly TRBD2 (5 bases). Trimming cost V 3 bases and J 2 bases, with 15 bases left between them. Looked up from germline, CDR1 is SEHNR and CDR2 is FQNEAQ (reference sequence). The CDR3 sequence is 16 residues long. The CDR3 protein is CASSLGLARNTDTQYF. CDR3 bases: TGTGCCAGCAGCTTGGGCCTAGCTCGAAACACAGATACGCAGTATTTT.

CDR3 loop: CASSLVLAGAQETQYF. For the CDR3, the DNA is TGTGCCAGCAGCTTAGTACTAGCGGGGGCCCAAGAGACCCAGTACTTC. The chain has TRBV7-6 and TRBJ2-5; 11 positions agree with TRBD2. V gave up 1 base and J gave up 1 base; unmatched junction bases: 2. The CDR3 has 16 amino acids. The germline CDR1 and CDR2 sequences are SGHVS and FNYEAQ.

The chain uses TRBV9 and TRBJ1-1; no clear D gene. Trimming removed 3 bases at V and 0 bases at J, with 12 bases between. The CDR3 length is 15 residues. Germline V gene data show CDR1 as SGDLS and CDR2 as YYNGEE. CDR3 residues: CASSDRGNLNTEAFF. The CDR3 DNA sequence: TGTGCCAGCAGCGACCGCGGGAACCTGAACACTGAAGCTTTCTTT.

The CDR3 spells CSVGGFSNQPQHF. The CDR3 DNA is TGCAGCGTTGGTGGGTTTAGCAATCAGCCCCAGCATTTT. The chain employs TRBV29-1 and TRBJ1-5; D gene uncertain. The CDR3 extends over 13 amino acids. Deletions cut 4 bases from V and 0 bases from J, with 7 bases between. Germline CDR1 reads SQVTM; CDR2 reads ANQGSEA.

The chain recombines TRBV5-1 with TRBJ2-2, with 13 bases lining up with TRBD2. Unmatched junction bases numbered 8, after V lost 3 bases and J lost 0 bases. There are 19 residues in the CDR3. The germline CDR1 and CDR2 sequences are SGHRS and YFSETQ. DNA for the CDR3: TGCGCCAGCAGCTCCTCCGGGACTAGCGGGACCACGAACACCGGGGAGCTGTTTTTT. As protein: CASSSSGTSGTTNTGELFF.

This clone was seen only once. The rearrangement links TRBV6-6 to TRBJ1-5; 7 bases line up with TRBD1. Germline-derived CDR1 and CDR2 are MNHNY and SVGAGI (reference sequence). V was clipped by 4 bases and J by 2 bases; unmatched bases: 5. The CDR3 covers 15 residues. CDR3: CASSSTGMGNQPQHF. The CDR3 coding sequence is TGTGCCAGCAGTTCGACAGGGATGGGCAATCAGCCCCAGCATTTT.

This rearrangement joins TRBV19 to TRBJ1-6, with a tentative D call TRBD1 (5 bases). Germline CDR1 LNHDA, CDR2 SQIVND (reference sequence). V dropped 5 bases and J dropped 8 bases, with 22 bases sitting between them. CDR3 size: 17 residues. The CDR3 spells CASSPGRPSEGHSPLHF. CDR3 DNA sequence: TGTGCCAGTAGTCCGGGACGGCCTTCGGAGGGTCATTCACCCCTCCACTTT.

V is TRBV7-9 and J is TRBJ1-5; a possible D gene is TRBD1 (5 bases). Looked up from germline, CDR1 is SEHNR and CDR2 is FQNEAQ (reference sequence). V gave up 8 bases and J gave up 0 bases, with 26 bases separating them. The CDR3 is 19 residues long. This CDR3 is CASGRGVLQVFYSNQPQHF. CDR3 in DNA: TGTGCCAGCGGGAGAGGGGTATTACAGGTATTCTATAGCAATCAGCCCCAGCATTTT.

CDR3 loop: CASSDPGNSAGEQYF. As DNA, the CDR3 is TGTGCCAGCAGTGACCCAGGGAACAGTGCGGGGGAGCAGTACTTC. The genes are TRBV28 and TRBJ2-5, with TRBD2 matching 7 bases. Germline CDR1 is MDHEN and CDR2 is SYDVKM. V dropped 5 bases and J dropped 11; count of bases not matched to a gene: 17. This CDR3 has 15 amino acids.

V usage is TRBV7-9 and J usage is TRBJ2-1; TRBD1 matches 10 bases. The V and J ends lost 1 base and 9 bases, in that order; junction bases with no gene match: 0. Germline loops: CDR1 SEHNR, CDR2 FQNEAQ (reference sequence). This CDR3 spans 13 amino acids. In nucleotides, the CDR3 is TGTGCCAGCAGCTTAGGGACAGGGGGTGAGCAGTTCTTC. Translation: CASSLGTGGEQFF.

The chain joins TRBV27 to TRBJ1-2, with 8 bases that match TRBD1. Germline assignment: CDR1 MNHEY and CDR2 SMNVEV (reference sequence). After removal of 6 bases from V and 5 bases from J, the junction contained 11 bases not matched to a gene. CDR3 length equals 15 residues. DNA of the CDR3: TGTGCCAGCAGCCCTTCGGACAGGGAGCAATATGGCTACACCTTC. This codes for CASSPSDREQYGYTF.

This sequence joins TRBV5-1 and TRBJ2-5; 9 nucleotides align to TRBD1. Germline V gives CDR1 SGHRS, CDR2 YFSETQ. The CDR3 loop spans 13 amino acids. Germline trimming cut 4 bases from V and 5 bases from J; bases unmatched to any gene: 3. The CDR3 DNA is TGCGCCAGCAGCCGGGACAGGGTTGAGACCCAGTACTTC. Translating gives CASSRDRVETQYF.

The chain couples TRBV11-2 to TRBJ1-1; a possible D gene is TRBD1 (6 bases). Trimming took off 6 bases at V and 1 base at J, with 9 bases between the two ends. Germline V gene sequence: CDR1 SGHAT, CDR2 FQNNGV. This CDR3 has 13 amino acids. The CDR3 coding sequence is TGTGCCAGCAGTGGGACACAGAACACTGAAGCTTTCTTT. Its translation is CASSGTQNTEAFF.

J is TRBJ1-2 and V is TRBV6-5, with TRBD1 matching over 9 bases. This CDR3 comprises 13 residues. V lost 6 bases and J lost 8; bases outside the gene matches: 7. Germline-derived CDR1 and CDR2 are MNHEY and SVGAGI. The chain's CDR3 is CASRDRGRFGYTF. In DNA, the CDR3 is TGTGCCAGCAGGGACAGGGGCCGGTTCGGCTACACCTTC.

This clone was recorded once. This chain uses TRBV14 with TRBJ1-1; 10 nucleotides align to TRBD1. Germline CDR1 reads SGHDN; CDR2 reads FVKESK. CDR3 length: 14 amino acids. After removal of 4 bases from V and 7 bases from J, the junction contained 6 bases not matched to a gene. The CDR3 loop is CASSLRQGASEAFF. CDR3 coding DNA: TGTGCCAGCAGCCTCCGACAGGGGGCGAGTGAAGCTTTCTTT.

The chain uses TRBV9 and TRBJ2-3; 10 bases align to TRBD1. V shed 4 bases and J 2 bases; nucleotides not matched to a gene: 7. The germline V gene encodes CDR1 SGDLS and CDR2 YYNGEE. The CDR3 totals 16 residues. CDR3 sequence: CASSTWTGGLTDTQYF. The DNA for the CDR3 is TGTGCCAGCAGCACATGGACAGGGGGGCTCACAGATACGCAGTATTTT.

The rearrangement uses TRBV5-1 and TRBJ1-2; 8 nucleotides line up with TRBD1. V was clipped by 0 bases and J by 3 bases; unmatched bases: 13. Germline CDR1 SGHRS, CDR2 YFSETQ. CDR3 size: 18 residues. DNA of the CDR3: TGCGCCAGCAGCTTGGGACACCGGACAGGGAATATATACTATGGCTACACCTTC. The encoded protein is CASSLGHRTGNIYYGYTF.

This clone was seen more than once but under ten times. The CDR3 loop is CASGRTRGTDTQYF. CDR3 bases: TGTGCCAGCGGTCGGACCCGAGGCACAGATACGCAGTATTTT. The rearrangement links TRBV6-5 to TRBJ2-3; no clear D. From germline, CDR1 is MNHEY and CDR2 SVGAGI. The CDR3 has 14 residues. V gave up 8 bases and J gave up 1 base, with 13 bases separating them.

The V and J genes are TRBV18 and TRBJ1-2; perhaps TRBD1 as D (6 bases). This CDR3 contains 16 residues. The V end was cut by 3 bases, the J end by 7 bases, with 21 bases between. Germline V CDR1 and CDR2: KGHSH, LQKENI. The CDR3 nucleotides read TGTGCCAGCTCACCGGAAGGGACGCCAGGGGTACGTGGCTACACCTTC. It is translated as CASSPEGTPGVRGYTF.

A single count supports this clone. The chain is built from TRBV5-5 and TRBJ2-1; TRBD2 aligns across 11 bases. V lost 5 bases, J lost 5 bases, and 12 bases stayed unmatched. This CDR3 spans 17 amino acids. Germline V gene data show CDR1 as SGHKS and CDR2 as YYEKEE (reference sequence). The CDR3 DNA is TGTGCCAGCAGTTTGCGCTCCGGGACTAGCGGCCACAATGAGCAGTTCTTC. It encodes CASSLRSGTSGHNEQFF.

The chain links TRBV6-5 to TRBJ2-1; the D gene could be TRBD1 or TRBD2 (5 bases each). V lost 3 bases and J 5 bases, leaving 11 bases between the germline ends. The CDR3 covers 14 residues. Germline CDR1 reads MNHEY; CDR2 reads SVGAGI. The CDR3, as DNA: TGTGCCAGCAGTTATAGGGACGAACACAATGAGCAGTTCTTC. This codes for CASSYRDEHNEQFF.

This chain links TRBV5-1 with TRBJ2-3; 10 bases match TRBD2. Germline CDR1 and CDR2: SGHRS and YFSETQ. V shed 4 bases, J shed 2 bases, and the junction held 7 bases outside the gene matches. The CDR3 length is 16 residues. This CDR3 is CASSESGGAPTDTQYF. In DNA form, the CDR3 reads TGCGCCAGCAGCGAGAGCGGGGGGGCCCCCACAGATACGCAGTATTTT.

The J gene is TRBJ1-4, the V gene TRBV5-1; D possibly corresponds to TRBD1 (5 bases). The ends were cut back, 4 bases at V and 4 bases at J, with 8 bases in the middle. The CDR3 length is 13 residues. CDR1 and CDR2 from the germline V gene are SGHRS and YFSETQ. The CDR3 sequence: CASSRDDNEKLFF. The CDR3 DNA is TGCGCCAGCAGCCGGGACGATAATGAAAAACTGTTTTTT. The full variable domain, its missing parts supplied by reference TRBV5-1 and TRBJ1-4, is KAGVTQTPRYLIKTRGQQVTLSCSPISGHRSVSWYQQTPGQGLQFLFEYFSETQRNKGNFPGRFSGRQFSNSRSEMNVSTLELGDSALYLCASSRDDNEKLFFGSGTQLSVL.